What follows describes a single T cell receptor (beta chain). Its antigen is currently unknown. This sample is part of a study of cytomegalovirus exposure and HLA in healthy donors. Study-wide results and limits: In a later analysis, a missense DCLRE1C variant was linked to TCR beta V- and J-gene trimming. Investigators reported 150 to 200 TCR beta chains as tied to cytomegalovirus.

PCR used 60 Vbeta primers and 13 Jbeta primers. Sequenced by immunoSEQ multiplex PCR; TCRdb stores in-frame clones only, minus some. The sample shows about 150,000 clones, 65% to 85% of them seen only once. This CDR3 has 16 residues. The germline CDR1 and CDR2 sequences are MNHNS and SASEGT. The ends lost 4 bases at V and 0 bases at J; junction bases unmatched: 8. Donors consisted of healthy bone marrow donors. Sampled while nominally healthy, donors likely had unrecorded immune exposures. Sequenced: PBMCs. V and J are TRBV6-1 and TRBJ1-2, with 7 bases aligning to TRBD1. The receptor's source is a man between 18 and 29 years old in good health and CMV-seronegative. CDR3 bases: TGTGCCAGCAGTGCAGGATGGACAGGACCTAACTATGGCTACACCTTC. Its translation: CASSAGWTGPNYGYTF.